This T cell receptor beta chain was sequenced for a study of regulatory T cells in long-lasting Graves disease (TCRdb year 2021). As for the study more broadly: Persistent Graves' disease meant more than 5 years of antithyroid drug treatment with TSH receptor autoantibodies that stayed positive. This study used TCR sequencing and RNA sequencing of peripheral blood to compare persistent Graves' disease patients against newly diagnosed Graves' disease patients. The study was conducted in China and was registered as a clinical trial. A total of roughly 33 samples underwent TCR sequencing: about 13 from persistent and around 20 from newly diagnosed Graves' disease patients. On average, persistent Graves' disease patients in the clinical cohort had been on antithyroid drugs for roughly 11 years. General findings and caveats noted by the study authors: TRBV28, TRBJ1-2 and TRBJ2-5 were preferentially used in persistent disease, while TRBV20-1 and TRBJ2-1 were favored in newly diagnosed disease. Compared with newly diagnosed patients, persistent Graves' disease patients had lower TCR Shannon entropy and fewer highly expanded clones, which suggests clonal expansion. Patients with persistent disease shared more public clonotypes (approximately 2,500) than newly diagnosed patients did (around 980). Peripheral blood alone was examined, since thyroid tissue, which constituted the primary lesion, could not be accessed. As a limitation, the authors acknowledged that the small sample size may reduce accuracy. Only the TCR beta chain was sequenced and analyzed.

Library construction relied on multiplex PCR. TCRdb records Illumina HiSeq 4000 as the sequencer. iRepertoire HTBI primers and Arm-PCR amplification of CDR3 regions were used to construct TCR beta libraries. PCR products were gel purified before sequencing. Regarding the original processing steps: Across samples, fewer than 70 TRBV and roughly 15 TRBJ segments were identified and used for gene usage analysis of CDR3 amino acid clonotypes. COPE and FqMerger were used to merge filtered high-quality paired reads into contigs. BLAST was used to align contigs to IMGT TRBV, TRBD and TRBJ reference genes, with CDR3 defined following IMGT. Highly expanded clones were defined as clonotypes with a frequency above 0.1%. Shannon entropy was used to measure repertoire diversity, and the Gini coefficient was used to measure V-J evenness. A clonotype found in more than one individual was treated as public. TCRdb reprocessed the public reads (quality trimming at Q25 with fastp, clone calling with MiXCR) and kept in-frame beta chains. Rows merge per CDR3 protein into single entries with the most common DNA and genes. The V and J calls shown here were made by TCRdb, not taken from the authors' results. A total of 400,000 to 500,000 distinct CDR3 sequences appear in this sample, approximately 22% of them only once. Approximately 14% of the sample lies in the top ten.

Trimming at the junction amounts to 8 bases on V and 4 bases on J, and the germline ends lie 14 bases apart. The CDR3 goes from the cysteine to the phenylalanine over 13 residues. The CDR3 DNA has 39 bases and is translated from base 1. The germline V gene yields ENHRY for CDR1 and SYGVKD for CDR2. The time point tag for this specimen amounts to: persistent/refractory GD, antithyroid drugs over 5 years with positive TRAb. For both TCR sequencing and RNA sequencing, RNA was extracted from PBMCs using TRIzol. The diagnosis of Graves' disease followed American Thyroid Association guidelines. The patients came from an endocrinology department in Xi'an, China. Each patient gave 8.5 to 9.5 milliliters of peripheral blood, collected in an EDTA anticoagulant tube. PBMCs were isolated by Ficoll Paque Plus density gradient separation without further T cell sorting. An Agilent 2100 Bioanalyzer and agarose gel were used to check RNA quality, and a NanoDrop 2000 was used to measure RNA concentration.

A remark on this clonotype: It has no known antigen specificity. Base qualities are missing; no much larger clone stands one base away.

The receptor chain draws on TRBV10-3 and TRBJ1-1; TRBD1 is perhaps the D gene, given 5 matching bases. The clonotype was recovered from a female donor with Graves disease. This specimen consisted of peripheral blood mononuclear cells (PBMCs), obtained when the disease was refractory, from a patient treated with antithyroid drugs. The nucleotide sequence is TGTGCCATCCGGGAGGGGCTAGCCACTGAAGCTTTCTTT. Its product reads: CAIREGLATEAFF.